The 24 T cell receptor beta chains listed next were all sequenced from one sample in a study of siplizumab effects on memory and regulatory T cells. TCRdb's copy holds only in-frame clones and misses some; the assay was immunoSEQ multiplex PCR. The table has 50,000 to 55,000 clones, around 97% seen once. Sequencing was performed on naive CD4+ T cells sorted from blood. These receptors were collected from a human donor in good health.

This clone came up once. The V and J genes are TRBV11-3 and TRBJ2-1; possible D gene TRBD2, 6 bases. Germline CDR1 is SGHNT and CDR2 is YENEEA. V was pared by 5 bases and J by 10 bases, with 15 bases between. This CDR3 has 13 amino acids. The chain's CDR3 is CASSEGLTREQFF. CDR3 nucleotides: TGTGCCAGCAGCGAAGGACTAACGAGGGAGCAGTTCTTC.

V is TRBV6-1 and J is TRBJ2-3; maybe TRBD2 (6 bases). Trimming pared 10 bases from V and 5 bases from J, leaving 10 bases between. There are 11 residues in the CDR3. Germline CDR1 and CDR2: MNHNS and SASEGT. The CDR3 DNA follows: TGTGCCATTCGGAGGGGAGATACGCAGTATTTT. This encodes CAIRRGDTQYF.

This chain uses TRBV6-5 with TRBJ2-3; D call uncertain. The germline V gene encodes CDR1 MNHEY and CDR2 SVGAGI. V lost 7 bases to trimming and J lost 2 bases, with 4 bases between them. This CDR3 comprises 11 residues. CDR3 coding DNA: TGTGCCAGCACCCACACAGATACGCAGTATTTT. As protein: CASTHTDTQYF.

The V and J genes are TRBV11-2 and TRBJ2-4, with 8 bases aligning to TRBD1. The CDR3 contains 17 residues. Germline loops: CDR1 SGHAT, CDR2 FQNNGV. Trimming at V came to 4 bases and at J to 0 bases, leaving 8 bases not matched to a gene. This chain's CDR3 is CASSSRTGGIAKNIQYF. The DNA for the CDR3 is TGTGCCAGCAGCTCGAGAACAGGGGGAATAGCCAAAAACATTCAGTACTTC. The variable domain in full, completed from reference TRBV11-2 and TRBJ2-4, reads EAGVAQSPRYKIIEKRQSVAFWCNPISGHATLYWYQQILGQGPKLLIQFQNNGVVDDSQLPKDRFSAERLKGVDSTLKIQPAKLEDSAVYLCASSSRTGGIAKNIQYFGAGTRLSVL.

The genes are TRBV7-2 and TRBJ2-6; D is undetermined. From germline, CDR1 is SGHTA and CDR2 FQGNSA. The CDR3 covers 19 residues. Trimming left V 5 bases short and J 0 bases short, with 20 bases between. The chain's CDR3 is CASSPRVGLIISGANVLTF. The CDR3 DNA sequence: TGTGCCAGCAGCCCACGTGTTGGCCTAATCATCTCTGGGGCCAACGTCCTGACTTTC.

The genes are TRBV15 and TRBJ1-1; 9 positions agree with TRBD1. The germline V gene has CDR1 LNHNV and CDR2 YYDKDF (reference sequence). Unmatched junction bases numbered 4, after V lost 5 bases and J lost 6 bases. This CDR3 spans 13 amino acids. The CDR3 bases are TGTGCCACCAGCGTACAGGGGGCCCCTGAAGCTTTCTTT. Its protein product is CATSVQGAPEAFF.

The rearrangement links TRBV29-1 to TRBJ2-3; TRBD2 matches 15 bases. This CDR3 contains 16 residues. After removal of 6 bases from V and 3 bases from J, the junction contained 7 bases not matched to a gene. CDR1 is SQVTM, CDR2 ANQGSEA, per germline. Written as DNA, the CDR3 is TGCAGCGTAGCCGGGACTAGCGGGAGGAGGACAGATACGCAGTATTTT. This sequence encodes CSVAGTSGRRTDTQYF.

The rearrangement joins TRBV5-4 to TRBJ1-6; no clear D. This CDR3 comprises 15 residues. Trimming pared 4 bases from V and 7 bases from J, leaving 15 bases between. Germline V gene data show CDR1 as SGHNT and CDR2 as YYREEE (reference sequence). CDR3 coding DNA: TGTGCCAGCAGCCTGACCGTCAGCTGGAATTCACCCCTCCACTTT. Its translation is CASSLTVSWNSPLHF. The full variable domain, rest sourced from reference TRBV5-4 and TRBJ1-6, is ETGVTQSPTHLIKTRGQQVTLRCSSQSGHNTVSWYQQALGQGPQFIFQYYREEENGRGNFPPRFSGLQFPNYSSELNVNALELDDSALYLCASSLTVSWNSPLHFGNGTRLTVT.

This chain connects TRBV2 to TRBJ2-7, with no clear D. The CDR3 consists of 15 residues. CDR1 and CDR2 (germline): SNHLY, FYNNEI. The V gene lost 7 bases and the J gene lost 2 bases, with 18 bases spanning the gap. The CDR3 is CASTPSLRYPYEQYF. CDR3 in DNA: TGTGCCAGCACCCCGTCACTTAGGTACCCCTACGAGCAGTACTTC. Variable domain in full (rest from reference TRBV2 and TRBJ2-7): EPEVTQTPSHQVTQMGQEVILRCVPISNHLYFYWYRQILGQKVEFLVSFYNNEISEKSEIFDDQFSVERPDGSNFTLKIRSTKLEDSAMYFCASTPSLRYPYEQYFGPGTRLTVT.

The V call is TRBV4-1, the J call TRBJ2-7; possible D gene TRBD1, 5 bases. CDR1 is MGHRA, CDR2 YSYEKL, per germline. V dropped 1 base and J dropped 0 bases, with 13 bases sitting between them. The CDR3 loop spans 16 amino acids. CDR3 sequence: CASSQGRQTVSYEQYF. CDR3 sequence (DNA): TGCGCCAGCAGCCAAGGACGACAGACAGTCTCCTACGAGCAGTACTTC.

This rearrangement joins TRBV7-2 to TRBJ2-2, with 8 bases matching TRBD2. Germline-derived CDR1 and CDR2 are SGHTA and FQGNSA. The length of the CDR3 is 14 residues. Trimming cost V 1 base and J 6 bases; bases outside gene matches: 1. CDR3 region: CASSLELAAGELFF. For the CDR3, the DNA is TGTGCCAGCAGCTTAGAACTAGCGGCCGGGGAGCTGTTTTTT.

The chain carries TRBV30 and TRBJ2-1; 11 nucleotides align to TRBD1. Trimming cost V 3 bases and J 6 bases; bases outside gene matches: 13. CDR3 size: 17 residues. The germline CDR1 and CDR2 sequences are GTSNPN and SVGIG (reference sequence). The CDR3 loop reads CAWRERTRDRGFNEQFF. DNA for the CDR3: TGTGCCTGGAGAGAAAGAACCCGGGACAGGGGGTTCAATGAGCAGTTCTTC. Together with reference TRBV30 and TRBJ2-1, the CDR3 gives the full variable domain: SQTIHQWPATLVQPVGSPLSLECTVEGTSNPNLYWYRQAAGRGLQLLFYSVGIGQISSEVPQNLSASRPQDRQFILSSKKLLLSDSGFYLCAWRERTRDRGFNEQFFGPGTRLTVL.

This rearrangement joins TRBV27 to TRBJ1-1, with D possibly matching TRBD1 (5 bases). CDR3 length: 15 residues. V was shortened by 2 bases and J by 1 base, with 11 bases between the two germline ends. Germline V CDR1 and CDR2: MNHEY, SMNVEV (reference sequence). In DNA form, the CDR3 reads TGTGCCAGCAGTTTAGCGGGGGTTTGGAACACTGAAGCTTTCTTT. Its protein is CASSLAGVWNTEAFF.

The chain carries TRBV18 and TRBJ1-1, with D uncertain. The V end was cut by 3 bases, the J end by 5 bases, with 10 bases between. The CDR3 runs 13 residues. Per germline, CDR1 KGHSH and CDR2 LQKENI. The CDR3, as DNA: TGTGCCAGCTCACCGGTGAAGGGTACTGAAGCTTTCTTT. Protein product: CASSPVKGTEAFF.

V usage is TRBV15 and J usage is TRBJ1-5; 8 nucleotides line up with TRBD1. The V gene's germline CDR1 is LNHNV and CDR2 YYDKDF (reference sequence). This CDR3 is built from 15 residues. The V segment lost 1 base and the J segment 9 bases; nucleotides outside the gene matches: 8. CDR3 sequence (DNA): TGTGCCACCAGCAGAGGTGGACAGGGAGAGTGGCCCCAGCATTTT. This gives the protein CATSRGGQGEWPQHF.

The gene calls are TRBV28 and TRBJ2-1; 8 bases line up with TRBD2. This CDR3 is 16 amino acids long. From germline, CDR1 is MDHEN and CDR2 SYDVKM. After removal of 3 bases from V and 6 bases from J, the junction contained 10 bases not matched to a gene. CDR3 nucleotide sequence: TGTGCCAGCAGTTTCGGGGGGGCACTAGGGGGCAATGAGCAGTTCTTC. It codes for CASSFGGALGGNEQFF.

CDR3 region: CSVRASGSADTQYF. DNA for the CDR3: TGCAGCGTTAGGGCTAGCGGGAGCGCAGATACGCAGTATTTT. The gene calls are TRBV29-1 and TRBJ2-3; 10 bases map to TRBD2. The germline V gene has CDR1 SQVTM and CDR2 ANQGSEA. CDR3 length: 14 amino acids. V shed 5 bases, J shed 4 bases, and the junction held 6 bases outside the gene matches.

The chain uses TRBV19 and TRBJ2-1; TRBD2 matches 10 bases. J was trimmed by 6 bases and V by 4 bases; bases with no gene match: 12. The germline gives CDR1 LNHDA, CDR2 SQIVND (reference sequence). This CDR3 is built from 17 residues. The CDR3 coding sequence is TGTGCCAGTAGTAGCCCCATTAGCGGGAGGTTTGGCAATGAGCAGTTCTTC. Amino acids: CASSSPISGRFGNEQFF.

The rearrangement links TRBV19 to TRBJ2-3; D ambiguous. Germline values: CDR1 LNHDA, CDR2 SQIVND (reference sequence). V was clipped by 3 bases and J by 0 bases, with 7 bases between them. The CDR3 totals 14 residues. The CDR3: CASSMLTSTDTQYF. The DNA for the CDR3 is TGTGCCAGTAGTATGTTAACGAGCACAGATACGCAGTATTTT.

About this clone: An end of the junction differs from the germline gene, which may be a read error. The V call is TRBV7-7, the J call TRBJ2-3, with D possibly matching TRBD1 (5 bases). CDR3 length: 15 amino acids. The germline CDR1 and CDR2 sequences are SSHAT and FNYEAQ (reference sequence). The CDR3 coding sequence is TGTGCTAGCAGCTCCCGGCCAGGGCCCACAGATACGCAGTATTTT. Protein product: CASSSRPGPTDTQYF.

The chain uses TRBV18 and TRBJ2-1; D unclear. Trimming pared 2 bases from V and 5 bases from J, leaving 10 bases between. In germline, CDR1 is KGHSH, CDR2 LQKENI. This CDR3 spans 14 amino acids. The CDR3 nucleotides read TGTGCCAGCTCACCATGGGCACTCCACAATGAGCAGTTCTTC. This codes for CASSPWALHNEQFF.

This chain links TRBV2 with TRBJ1-5, with D perhaps TRBD1 (6 bases). The CDR3 extends over 14 amino acids. Germline loops: CDR1 SNHLY, CDR2 FYNNEI. The V end was cut by 8 bases, the J end by 5 bases, with 16 bases between. The CDR3 spells CASQTRGGDQPQHF. The CDR3, as DNA: TGTGCCAGCCAAACCAGGGGAGGGGATCAGCCCCAGCATTTT.

In its sample, this clone was seen once. This chain connects TRBV5-4 to TRBJ1-1; maybe TRBD1 (6 bases). Trimming left V 3 bases short and J 1 base short, with 19 bases between. CDR3 length: 17 amino acids. Germline V gene data show CDR1 as SGHNT and CDR2 as YYREEE (reference sequence). CDR3: CASSSNWGAGRNTEAFF. In DNA, the CDR3 is TGTGCCAGCAGCTCCAATTGGGGGGCAGGGAGGAACACTGAAGCTTTCTTT.

The chain recombines TRBV6-5 with TRBJ2-3, with 8 bases fitting TRBD2. This CDR3 is built from 14 residues. Trimming at V came to 4 bases and at J to 6 bases, leaving 6 bases not matched to a gene. Germline CDR1 is MNHEY and CDR2 is SVGAGI. CDR3 protein: CASSFREGRDTQYF. CDR3 nucleotide sequence: TGTGCCAGCAGTTTTCGGGAGGGGAGGGATACGCAGTATTTT.